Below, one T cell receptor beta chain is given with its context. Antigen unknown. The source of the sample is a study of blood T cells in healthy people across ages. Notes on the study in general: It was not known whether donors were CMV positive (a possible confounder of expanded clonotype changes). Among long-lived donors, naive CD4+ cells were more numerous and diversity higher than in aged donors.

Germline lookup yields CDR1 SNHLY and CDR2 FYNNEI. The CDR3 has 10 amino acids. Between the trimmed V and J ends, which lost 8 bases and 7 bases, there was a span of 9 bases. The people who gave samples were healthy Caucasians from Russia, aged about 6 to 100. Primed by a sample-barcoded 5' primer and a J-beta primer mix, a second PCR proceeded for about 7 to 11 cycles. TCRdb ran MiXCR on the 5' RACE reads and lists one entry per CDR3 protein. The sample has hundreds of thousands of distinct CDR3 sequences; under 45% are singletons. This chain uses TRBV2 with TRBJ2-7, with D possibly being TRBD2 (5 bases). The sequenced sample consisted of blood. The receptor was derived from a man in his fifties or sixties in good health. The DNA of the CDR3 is TGTGCCAGCGCGCGGGCTGAGCAGTACTTC. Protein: CASARAEQYF.